The 17 T cell receptor beta chains below come from one sample, sequenced in a study of cytomegalovirus exposure and HLA in healthy donors. A multiplex PCR was run with 60 Vbeta primers and 13 Jbeta primers. Some clones are missing from TCRdb's copy, which holds only in-frame ones; the method was immunoSEQ multiplex PCR. The sample contains around 96,000 clones, 55% to 75% of which appear only once. Material for sequencing was PBMCs. These receptors were obtained from a man between 60 and 75 years old in good health and CMV-seronegative.

The chain uses TRBV7-2 and TRBJ2-7; 8 bases are a match to TRBD1. The CDR3 length is 13 residues. Trimming at V came to 3 bases and at J to 3 bases, leaving 1 base not matched to a gene. Germline loops: CDR1 SGHTA, CDR2 FQGNSA. CDR3 sequence (DNA): TGTGCCAGCAGCTTGGGACAGGTCTACGAGCAGTACTTC. Translated: CASSLGQVYEQYF.

This sequence joins TRBV6-1 and TRBJ2-5; 9 nucleotides line up with TRBD2. V was pared by 6 bases and J by 5 bases, with 10 bases of the junction left unmatched. The CDR3 length is 15 residues. Germline lookup yields CDR1 MNHNS and CDR2 SASEGT. In nucleotides, the CDR3 is TGTGCCAGCAGCTCGGGACTAGCAGGGATGGAGACCCAGTACTTC. Its protein product is CASSSGLAGMETQYF.

This clone has more than one count but fewer than ten. The rearrangement uses TRBV6-1 and TRBJ1-6, with unresolved D. The CDR3 is 13 residues long. V was trimmed by 5 bases and J by 7 bases, leaving 9 bases between them. In germline, CDR1 is MNHNS, CDR2 SASEGT. This CDR3 reads CASSKAGNSPLHF. CDR3 DNA: TGTGCCAGCAGTAAGGCGGGCAATTCACCCCTCCACTTT.

V is TRBV4-1 and J is TRBJ1-5; 8 bases map to TRBD1. V dropped 4 bases and J dropped 5; count of bases not matched to a gene: 10. Germline V gene data show CDR1 as MGHRA and CDR2 as YSYEKL. The CDR3 contains 16 residues. DNA of the CDR3: TGCGCCAGCAGCCGTTCGGCAAGGACAGGGTATCAGCCCCAGCATTTT. Its protein product is CASSRSARTGYQPQHF.

The chain uses TRBV5-1 and TRBJ1-1, with D unclear. The V and J ends lost 0 bases and 7 bases respectively, with 13 bases between them. The CDR3 sequence is 14 residues long. Germline V CDR1 and CDR2: SGHRS, YFSETQ. Here the CDR3 DNA reads TGCGCCAGCAGCTTGGACGGGTTGGAGGGTGAAGCTTTCTTT. Translated: CASSLDGLEGEAFF. Full variable domain (outside the CDR3, taken from reference TRBV5-1 and TRBJ1-1): KAGVTQTPRYLIKTRGQQVTLSCSPISGHRSVSWYQQTPGQGLQFLFEYFSETQRNKGNFPGRFSGRQFSNSRSEMNVSTLELGDSALYLCASSLDGLEGEAFFGQGTRLTVV.

The gene calls are TRBV7-6 and TRBJ1-3; 9 bases line up with TRBD1. The V segment lost 5 bases and the J segment 1 base; nucleotides outside the gene matches: 6. The germline gives CDR1 SGHVS, CDR2 FNYEAQ. The CDR3 length is 16 residues. Here the CDR3 DNA reads TGTGCCAGCAGCCCTCTTGGACAGGGGTCTGGAAACACCATATATTTT. This sequence encodes CASSPLGQGSGNTIYF. Drawing the rest from reference TRBV7-6 and TRBJ1-3, the complete variable domain is GAGVSQSPRYKVTKRGQDVALRCDPISGHVSLYWYRQALGQGPEFLTYFNYEAQQDKSGLPNDRFSAERPEGSISTLTIQRTEQRDSAMYRCASSPLGQGSGNTIYFGEGSWLTVV.

The chain joins TRBV6-6 to TRBJ2-1; a possible D gene is TRBD2 (5 bases). V shed 7 bases and J shed 9 bases, with 10 bases lying between them. The CDR3 is 11 residues long. The germline gives CDR1 MNHNY, CDR2 SVGAGI (reference sequence). In DNA form, the CDR3 reads TGTGCCAGCACCTACGCGGGTGAGCAGTTCTTC. Protein: CASTYAGEQFF.

The CDR3 DNA follows: TGTGCCAGCAGTAATGAACAGGGGGATACGCAGTATTTT. This encodes CASSNEQGDTQYF. The chain carries TRBV6-4 and TRBJ2-3, with 7 bases aligning to TRBD1. The CDR3 length is 13 residues. The V gene's germline CDR1 is MRHNA and CDR2 SNTAGT. The J segment lost 6 bases and the V segment lost 5 bases, leaving 5 bases of the junction unmatched.

This clone was seen a few times. The V and J genes are TRBV5-1 and TRBJ2-1; possibly TRBD1 for D (5 bases). The germline V gene encodes CDR1 SGHRS and CDR2 YFSETQ. The CDR3 runs 15 residues. Deletions cut 5 bases from V and 0 bases from J, with 12 bases between. CDR3 sequence (DNA): TGCGCCAGCAGGCAGGGCCTTTTCTCCTACAATGAGCAGTTCTTC. This encodes CASRQGLFSYNEQFF. The complete variable domain, with remaining parts taken from reference TRBV5-1 and TRBJ2-1, reads KAGVTQTPRYLIKTRGQQVTLSCSPISGHRSVSWYQQTPGQGLQFLFEYFSETQRNKGNFPGRFSGRQFSNSRSEMNVSTLELGDSALYLCASRQGLFSYNEQFFGPGTRLTVL.

This chain connects TRBV19 to TRBJ1-1; TRBD1 agrees at 7 bases. Germline V CDR1 and CDR2: LNHDA, SQIVND (reference sequence). CDR3 length: 16 residues. Losses at the gene ends were 7 bases for V and 2 bases for J; bases not matched to a gene: 13. CDR3 nucleotides: TGTGCCAGTACAGGGGGATCCTCTGGGGCAAACACTGAAGCTTTCTTT. It encodes CASTGGSSGANTEAFF.

V gene TRBV19 combines with J gene TRBJ2-4; 8 nucleotides line up with TRBD2. This CDR3 spans 14 amino acids. Germline lookup yields CDR1 LNHDA and CDR2 SQIVND (reference sequence). V gave up 7 bases and J gave up 5 bases; unmatched junction bases: 7. The CDR3 DNA is TGTGCCAGTACTGTAGCGGGATCTCAAAACATTCAGTACTTC. This gives the protein CASTVAGSQNIQYF.

The chain employs TRBV28 and TRBJ2-7, with a weak D call TRBD2 (6 bases). CDR3 length equals 13 residues. Germline CDR1 and CDR2: MDHEN and SYDVKM. V lost 6 bases and J lost 7, with 16 bases in between. The DNA for the CDR3 is TGTGCCAGCAGAAGAGACCCGAGCGGGGAGCAGTACTTC. Its translation: CASRRDPSGEQYF.

V and J are TRBV19 and TRBJ2-5; TRBD1 matches 7 bases. The end of the DNA aligns better with TRBJ2-7, so the J call may be wrong. This CDR3 has 14 residues. The V gene's germline CDR1 is LNHDA and CDR2 SQIVND (reference sequence). The CDR3 here is CASSIGTGSYEQYF. The DNA for the CDR3 is TGTGCCAGTAGTATAGGGACAGGATCCTACGAGCAGTACTTC.

The V gene is TRBV6-1, the J gene TRBJ1-6; tentative D call: TRBD1 (5 bases). Trimming took 2 bases from V and 0 from J, leaving 14 bases between them. Germline assignment: CDR1 MNHNS and CDR2 SASEGT. This CDR3 is built from 18 residues. The chain's CDR3 is CASSEWGGSSSYNSPLHF. CDR3 coding DNA: TGTGCCAGCAGTGAATGGGGGGGATCCAGCTCCTATAATTCACCCCTCCACTTT.

The V gene is TRBV6-6, the J gene TRBJ2-4; D gene ambiguous. Germline V lookup: CDR1 MNHNY, CDR2 SVGAGI (reference sequence). V lost 0 bases to trimming and J lost 4 bases, with 7 bases between them. CDR3 length equals 14 residues. The CDR3 loop reads CASSYSVRKNIQYF. CDR3 coding DNA: TGTGCCAGCAGTTACTCCGTCAGGAAAAACATTCAGTACTTC.

This clone has a handful of counts. The rearrangement joins TRBV6-1 to TRBJ2-5; TRBD1 is a possible D gene (5 bases). This CDR3 contains 14 residues. CDR1 is MNHNS, CDR2 SASEGT, per germline. V was trimmed by 1 base and J by 6 bases, leaving 12 bases between them. The chain's CDR3 is CASSEVPGAQTQYF. The DNA of the CDR3 is TGTGCCAGCAGTGAAGTCCCTGGGGCGCAGACCCAGTACTTC.

For the CDR3, the DNA is TGTGCCAGCCTCGGGGTATTGGGTGAAGCTTTCTTT. It is translated as CASLGVLGEAFF. The chain couples TRBV6-6 to TRBJ1-1; D is unclear. The ends were cut back, 8 bases at V and 7 bases at J, with 14 bases in the middle. Germline assignment: CDR1 MNHNY and CDR2 SVGAGI (reference sequence). This CDR3 region has 12 residues.